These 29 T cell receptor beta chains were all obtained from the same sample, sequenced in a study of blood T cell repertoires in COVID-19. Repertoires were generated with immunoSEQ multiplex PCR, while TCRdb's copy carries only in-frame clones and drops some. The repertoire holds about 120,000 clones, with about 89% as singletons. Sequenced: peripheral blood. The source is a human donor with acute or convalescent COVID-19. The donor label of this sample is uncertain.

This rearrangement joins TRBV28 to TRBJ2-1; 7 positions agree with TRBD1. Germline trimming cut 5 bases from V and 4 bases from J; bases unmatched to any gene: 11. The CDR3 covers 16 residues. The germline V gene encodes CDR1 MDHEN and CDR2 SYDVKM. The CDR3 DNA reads TGTGCCAGCAGTCAAAACCCGACAGGGATGTACAATGAGCAGTTCTTC. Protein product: CASSQNPTGMYNEQFF.

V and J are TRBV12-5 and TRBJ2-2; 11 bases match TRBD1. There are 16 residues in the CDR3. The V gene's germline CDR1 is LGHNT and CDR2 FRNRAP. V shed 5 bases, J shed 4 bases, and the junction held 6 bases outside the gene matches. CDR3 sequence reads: CASGIWTGGITGELFF. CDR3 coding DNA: TGTGCTAGTGGTATATGGACAGGGGGCATCACCGGGGAGCTGTTTTTT. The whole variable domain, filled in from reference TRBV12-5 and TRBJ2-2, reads DARVTQTPRHKVTEMGQEVTMRCQPILGHNTVFWYRQTMMQGLELLAYFRNRAPLDDSGMPKDRFSAEMPDATLATLKIQPSEPRDSAVYFCASGIWTGGITGELFFGEGSRLTVL.

This chain's CDR3 is CASTPPGPQGETQYF. The CDR3 nucleotides are TGTGCCAGCACCCCCCCAGGGCCTCAGGGGGAGACCCAGTACTTC. The rearrangement uses TRBV28 and TRBJ2-5; D perhaps matches TRBD1 (6 bases). V dropped 7 bases and J dropped 5 bases, with 20 bases sitting between them. The germline V gene encodes CDR1 MDHEN and CDR2 SYDVKM. The CDR3 totals 15 residues.

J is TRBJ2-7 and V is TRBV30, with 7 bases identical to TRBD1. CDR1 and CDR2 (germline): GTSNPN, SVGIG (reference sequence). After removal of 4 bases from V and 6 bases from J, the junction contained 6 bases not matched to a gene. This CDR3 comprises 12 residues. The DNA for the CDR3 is TGTGCCTGGACCCTGGGGACAGCCGAGCAGTACTTC. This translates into CAWTLGTAEQYF.

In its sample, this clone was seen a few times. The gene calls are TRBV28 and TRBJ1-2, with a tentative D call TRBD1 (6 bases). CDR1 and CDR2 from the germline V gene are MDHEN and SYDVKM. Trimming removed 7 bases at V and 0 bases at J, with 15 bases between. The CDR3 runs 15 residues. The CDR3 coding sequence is TGTGCCAGCATGGGGGGGCTCGAAACTAACTATGGCTACACCTTC. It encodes CASMGGLETNYGYTF.

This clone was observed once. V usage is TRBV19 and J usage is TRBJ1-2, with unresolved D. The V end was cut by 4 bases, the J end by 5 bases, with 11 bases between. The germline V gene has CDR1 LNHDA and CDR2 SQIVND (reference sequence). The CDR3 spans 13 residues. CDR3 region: CASSRDGLYGYTF. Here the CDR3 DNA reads TGTGCCAGTAGTAGAGACGGACTATATGGCTACACCTTC.

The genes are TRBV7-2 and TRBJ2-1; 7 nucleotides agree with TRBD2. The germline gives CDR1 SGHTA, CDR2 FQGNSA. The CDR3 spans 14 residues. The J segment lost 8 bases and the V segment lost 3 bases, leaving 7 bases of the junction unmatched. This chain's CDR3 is CASSLGGGVDEQFF. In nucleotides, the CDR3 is TGTGCCAGCAGCTTGGGTGGGGGGGTCGATGAGCAGTTCTTC.

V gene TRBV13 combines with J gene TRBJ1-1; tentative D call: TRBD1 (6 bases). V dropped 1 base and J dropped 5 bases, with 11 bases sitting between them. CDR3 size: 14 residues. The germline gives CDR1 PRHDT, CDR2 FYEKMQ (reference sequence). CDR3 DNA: TGTGCCAGCAGCTTAGATGGGGGCGAGACTGAAGCTTTCTTT. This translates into CASSLDGGETEAFF.

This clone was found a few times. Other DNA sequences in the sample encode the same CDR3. The CDR3 bases are TGTGCCAGCAGCCAGCAGGGAAACACCATATATTTT. This gives the protein CASSQQGNTIYF. The V gene is TRBV3-1 (or the pseudogene TRBV3-2), the J gene TRBJ1-3; no firm D call. V lost 3 bases to trimming and J lost 4 bases, with 4 bases between them. The CDR3 is made up of 12 amino acids. The germline V gene encodes CDR1 LGHDT and CDR2 YNNKEL (reference sequence).

CDR3 in amino acids: CASSQDPGQGVYGYTF. The CDR3 nucleotides read TGCGCCAGCAGCCAAGACCCGGGACAGGGGGTCTATGGCTACACCTTC. The chain employs TRBV4-1 and TRBJ1-2, with 11 positions matching TRBD1. V lost 0 bases and J lost 4; bases outside the gene matches: 4. The CDR3 is made up of 16 amino acids. CDR1 is MGHRA and CDR2 is YSYEKL in the germline V gene.

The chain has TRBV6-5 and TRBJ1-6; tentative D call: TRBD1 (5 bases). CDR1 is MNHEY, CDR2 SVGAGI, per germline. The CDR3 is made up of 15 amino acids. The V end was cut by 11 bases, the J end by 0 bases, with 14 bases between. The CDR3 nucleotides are TGTGCCTTACGACAGCAGAGCTCCTATAATTCACCCCTCCACTTT. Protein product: CALRQQSSYNSPLHF.

The DNA of the CDR3 is TGTGCCAGCAAGGGACTAACCCAAGAGACCCAGTACTTC. Translated, it gives CASKGLTQETQYF. This chain links TRBV6-5 with TRBJ2-5; TRBD2 matches at 7 bases. Trimming cost V 7 bases and J 1 base; bases outside gene matches: 3. Germline V lookup: CDR1 MNHEY, CDR2 SVGAGI. The CDR3 is 13 residues long.

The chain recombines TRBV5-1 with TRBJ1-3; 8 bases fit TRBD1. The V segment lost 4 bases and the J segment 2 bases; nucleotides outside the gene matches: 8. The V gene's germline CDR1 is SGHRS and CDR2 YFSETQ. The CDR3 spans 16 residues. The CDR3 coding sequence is TGCGCCAGCAGCCGGGATCTGGACAGGGCTGGAAACACCATATATTTT. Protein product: CASSRDLDRAGNTIYF.

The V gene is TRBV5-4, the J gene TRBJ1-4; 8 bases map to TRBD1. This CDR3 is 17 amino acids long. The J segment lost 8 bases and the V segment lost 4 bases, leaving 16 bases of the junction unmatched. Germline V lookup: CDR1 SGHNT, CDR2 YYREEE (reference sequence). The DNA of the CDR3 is TGTGCCAGCAGCCCCGGGACAGGCAATAATGAAAGGGAAAAACTGTTTTTT. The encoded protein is CASSPGTGNNEREKLFF. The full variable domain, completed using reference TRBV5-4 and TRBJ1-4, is ETGVTQSPTHLIKTRGQQVTLRCSSQSGHNTVSWYQQALGQGPQFIFQYYREEENGRGNFPPRFSGLQFPNYSSELNVNALELDDSALYLCASSPGTGNNEREKLFFGSGTQLSVL.

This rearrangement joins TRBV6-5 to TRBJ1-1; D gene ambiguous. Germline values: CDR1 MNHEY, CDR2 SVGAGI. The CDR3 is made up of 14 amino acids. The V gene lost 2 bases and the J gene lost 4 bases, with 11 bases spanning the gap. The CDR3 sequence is CASSYRDRGTEAFF. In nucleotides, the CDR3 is TGTGCCAGCAGTTACCGGGATCGTGGCACTGAAGCTTTCTTT.

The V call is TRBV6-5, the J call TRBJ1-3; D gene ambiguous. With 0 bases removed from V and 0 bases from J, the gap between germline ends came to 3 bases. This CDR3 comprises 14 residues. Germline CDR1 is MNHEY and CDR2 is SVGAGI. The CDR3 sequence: CASSYSISGNTIYF. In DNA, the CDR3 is TGTGCCAGCAGTTACTCCATCTCTGGAAACACCATATATTTT.

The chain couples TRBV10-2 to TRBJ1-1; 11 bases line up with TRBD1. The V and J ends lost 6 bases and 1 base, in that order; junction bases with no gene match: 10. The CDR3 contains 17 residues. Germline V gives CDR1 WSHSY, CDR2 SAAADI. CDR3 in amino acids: CASRDPPGTGGNTEAFF. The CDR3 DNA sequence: TGCGCCAGCAGGGACCCACCCGGGACAGGGGGGAACACTGAAGCTTTCTTT.

CDR3 sequence reads: CASTTGPYGYTF. CDR3 DNA sequence: TGTGCCAGCACTACAGGGCCCTATGGCTACACCTTC. V gene TRBV28 combines with J gene TRBJ1-2; possible D gene TRBD1, 6 bases. The CDR3 contains 12 residues. Trimming took off 7 bases at V and 4 bases at J, with 10 bases between the two ends. Per the germline V gene, CDR1 is MDHEN and CDR2 is SYDVKM.

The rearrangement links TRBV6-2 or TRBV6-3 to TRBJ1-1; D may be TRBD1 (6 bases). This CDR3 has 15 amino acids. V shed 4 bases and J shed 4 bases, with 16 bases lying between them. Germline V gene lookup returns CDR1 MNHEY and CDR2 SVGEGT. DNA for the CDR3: TGTGCCAGCAGTTCGTGGACAGTCGGGGCCACTGAAGCTTTCTTT. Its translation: CASSSWTVGATEAFF.

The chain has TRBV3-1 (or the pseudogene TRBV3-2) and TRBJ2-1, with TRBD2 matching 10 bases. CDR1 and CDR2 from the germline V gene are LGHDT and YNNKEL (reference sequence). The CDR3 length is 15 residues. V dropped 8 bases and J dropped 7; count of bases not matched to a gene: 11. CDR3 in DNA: TGTGCCAGCCGGGTAAGCGGGGGGGCCAAGAATGAGCAGTTCTTC. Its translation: CASRVSGGAKNEQFF.

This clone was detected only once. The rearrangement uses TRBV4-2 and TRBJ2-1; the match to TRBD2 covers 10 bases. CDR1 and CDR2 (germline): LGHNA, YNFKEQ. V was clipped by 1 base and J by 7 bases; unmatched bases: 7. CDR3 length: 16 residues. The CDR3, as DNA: TGTGCCAGCAGCCAAGTCAGCGGGGGGGCAGGAAATGAGCAGTTCTTC. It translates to CASSQVSGGAGNEQFF.

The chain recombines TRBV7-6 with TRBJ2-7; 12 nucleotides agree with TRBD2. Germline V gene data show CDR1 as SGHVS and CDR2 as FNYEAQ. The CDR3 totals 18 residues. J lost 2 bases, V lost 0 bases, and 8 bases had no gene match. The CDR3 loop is CASSLAPSGGAGPYEQYF. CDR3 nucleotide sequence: TGTGCCAGCAGCTTAGCGCCTAGCGGGGGGGCTGGCCCCTACGAGCAGTACTTC.

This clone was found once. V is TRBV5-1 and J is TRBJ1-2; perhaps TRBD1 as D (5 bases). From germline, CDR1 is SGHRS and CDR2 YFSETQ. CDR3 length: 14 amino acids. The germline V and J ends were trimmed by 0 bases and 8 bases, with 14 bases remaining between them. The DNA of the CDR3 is TGCGCCAGCAGCTTGGATCAGGGATATTTAGGCTACACCTTC. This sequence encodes CASSLDQGYLGYTF.

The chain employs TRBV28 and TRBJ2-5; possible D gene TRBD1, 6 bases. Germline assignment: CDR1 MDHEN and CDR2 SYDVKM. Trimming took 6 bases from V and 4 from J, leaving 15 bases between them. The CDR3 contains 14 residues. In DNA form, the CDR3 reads TGTGCCAGCAGATTCGAAGACAGGCGAGAGACCCAGTACTTC. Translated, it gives CASRFEDRRETQYF.

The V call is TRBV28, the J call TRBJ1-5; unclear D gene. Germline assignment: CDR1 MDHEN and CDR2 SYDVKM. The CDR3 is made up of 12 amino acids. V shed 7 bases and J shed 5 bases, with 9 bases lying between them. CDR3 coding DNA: TGTGCCAGCAATAAATCCCATCAGCCCCAGCATTTT. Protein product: CASNKSHQPQHF.

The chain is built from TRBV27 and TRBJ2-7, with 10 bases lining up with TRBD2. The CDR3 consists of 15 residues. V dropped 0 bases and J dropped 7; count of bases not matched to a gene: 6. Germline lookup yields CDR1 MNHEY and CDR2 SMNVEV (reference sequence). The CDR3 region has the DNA TGTGCCAGCAGTTTATCGGCTAGCGGGAGTTTGGAGCAGTACTTC. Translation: CASSLSASGSLEQYF.

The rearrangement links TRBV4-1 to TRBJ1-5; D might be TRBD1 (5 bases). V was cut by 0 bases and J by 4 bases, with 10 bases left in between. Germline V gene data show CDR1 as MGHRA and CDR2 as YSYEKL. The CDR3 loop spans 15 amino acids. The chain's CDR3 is CASSQEGQANQPQHF. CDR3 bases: TGCGCCAGCAGCCAAGAGGGGCAGGCGAATCAGCCCCAGCATTTT.

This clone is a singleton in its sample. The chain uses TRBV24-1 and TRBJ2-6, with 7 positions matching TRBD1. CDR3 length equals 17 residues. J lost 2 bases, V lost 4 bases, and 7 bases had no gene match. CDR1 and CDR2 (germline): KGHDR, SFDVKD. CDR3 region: CATSDHRQGTGANVLTF. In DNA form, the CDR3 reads TGTGCCACCAGTGACCACCGACAGGGCACTGGGGCCAACGTCCTGACTTTC.

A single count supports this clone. The CDR3 sequence: CASSSLGADTQYF. The CDR3, as DNA: TGTGCCAGCAGTTCACTAGGCGCAGATACGCAGTATTTT. The genes are TRBV12-3 or TRBV12-4 and TRBJ2-3; D is perhaps TRBD2 (5 bases). Trimming cost V 4 bases and J 4 bases, with 9 bases left between them. The CDR3 loop spans 13 amino acids.